This TCR beta chain was sequenced in a study of CD8 T cells in Susac syndrome. Roughly 0.45 to 1 ug RNA was reverse transcribed with random hexamers. From the immunoSEQ multiplex PCR reads, TCRdb called clonotypes with MiXCR, one entry per CDR3 protein. This table has fewer than 200,000 distinct CDR3 sequences, over 75% appearing once. The source of this sequence is a human donor with Susac syndrome. Sample: CD4+ T cells from PBMCs.

This CDR3 is CASSPRLAQQETQYF. The CDR3 DNA reads as TGTGCCAGCAGCCCCCGACTAGCGCAACAAGAGACCCAGTACTTC. The gene calls are TRBV21-1 and TRBJ2-5; no DNA check was done on the table's D call, TRBD2. TRBV21-1 is a pseudogene segment. This CDR3 contains 15 residues.